The rows below give T cell receptor beta chains drawn from one sample of a study of PD-L1 blockade in urothelial cancer. Assay used: immunoSEQ multiplex PCR; TCRdb lists only in-frame clones, some missing. The sample shows some 41,000 clones, 80% to 90% of them seen only once. The starting material was PBMCs, obtained around atezolizumab (anti-PD-L1) treatment. These receptors were collected from a man in his 70s with urothelial cancer. CDR3s include the opening cysteine and the closing phenylalanine or tryptophan. A D gene is named only where the DNA matches it firmly. Some rows mark clone size as missing; the rest say once, few, many or name a class of expanded clone.

clone size	V gene	J gene	D gene	CDR3 protein	CDR3 DNA
once	TRBV7-3	TRBJ2-2	TRBD2	CASSLGLAGLSGELFF	TGTGCCAGCAGCTTAGGCCTAGCGGGACTATCGGGGGAGCTGTTTTTT
-	TRBV19	TRBJ2-7	TRBD2	CASSIGTSGSYEQYF	TGTGCCAGTAGTATAGGGACTAGCGGGAGTTACGAGCAGTACTTC
-	TRBV18	TRBJ2-2	TRBD2	CASSTGGTNTGELFF	TGTGCCAGCTCGACCGGGGGGACGAACACCGGGGAGCTGTTTTTT
-	TRBV28	TRBJ2-3	TRBD2	CASTPGGDSIDTQYF	TGTGCCAGCACCCCTGGGGGGGATAGTATAGATACGCAGTATTTT
once	TRBV10-3	TRBJ1-5	-	CAIKAPTVVYSNQPQHF	TGTGCCATCAAGGCCCCTACAGTGGTCTATAGCAATCAGCCCCAGCATTTT
-	TRBV7-6	TRBJ2-7	TRBD1	CASSRTGYEQYF	TGTGCCAGCAGCCGGACAGGCTACGAGCAGTACTTC
-	TRBV5-4	TRBJ1-1	-	CASSVGNRVVGGAFF	TGTGCCAGCAGCGTGGGGAACAGGGTTGTTGGGGGTGCTTTCTTT
-	TRBV29-1	TRBJ2-1	TRBD1	CSVLEGRTGRKFF	TGCAGCGTCCTAGAGGGGAGGACAGGGCGAAAGTTCTTC
-	TRBV19	TRBJ2-2	TRBD2	CASSIDLSGGITGELFF	TGTGCCAGTAGTATAGATCTAAGCGGGGGGATAACCGGGGAGCTGTTTTTT
-	TRBV30	TRBJ1-1	TRBD1	CAWSVRRAGGKAFF	TGTGCCTGGAGTGTACGTCGGGCAGGGGGGAAGGCTTTCTTT
-	TRBV6-5	TRBJ2-5	TRBD1	CASSSGTAKETQYF	TGTGCCAGCAGTTCCGGGACAGCCAAAGAGACCCAGTACTTC
-	TRBV4-2	TRBJ1-2	-	CASSQVAGNYGYTF	TGTGCCAGCAGCCAAGTGGCCGGGAACTATGGCTACACCTTC
-	TRBV5-1	TRBJ1-4	TRBD1	CASSLEGTGWEKLFF	TGCGCCAGCAGCTTGGAGGGGACAGGGTGGGAAAAACTGTTTTTT
-	TRBV5-4	TRBJ1-1	-	CASSSGVKGEAFF	TGTGCCAGCAGCTCGGGGGTGAAGGGTGAAGCTTTCTTT
-	TRBV28	TRBJ2-7	-	CASSLRGPTYEQYF	TGTGCCAGCAGTTTAAGAGGGCCAACCTACGAGCAGTACTTC
-	TRBV7-9	TRBJ2-2	TRBD2	CASSSFGLAGGGTGELFF	TGTGCCAGCAGCTCTTTCGGACTAGCGGGAGGAGGCACCGGGGAGCTGTTTTTT
-	TRBV7-9	TRBJ1-1	TRBD1	CASSSRQGGTEAFF	TGTGCCAGCAGCTCGAGACAGGGAGGCACTGAAGCTTTCTTT
-	TRBV29-1	TRBJ2-1	-	CSVPNQGTNEQFF	TGCAGCGTCCCCAACCAGGGGACCAATGAGCAGTTCTTC
few	TRBV5-1	TRBJ1-1	-	CASSTDIMNTEAFF	TGCGCCAGCAGCACGGACATCATGAACACTGAAGCTTTCTTT
-	TRBV30	TRBJ2-1	-	CAWRPGDEQFF	TGTGCCTGGAGGCCGGGGGATGAGCAGTTCTTC
-	TRBV5-4	TRBJ2-1	-	CASSLDPETPYNEQFF	TGTGCCAGCAGCTTGGATCCGGAGACCCCTTACAATGAGCAGTTCTTC
-	TRBV7-6	TRBJ2-3	TRBD1	CASSWTGGGSTDTQYF	TGTGCCAGCAGCTGGACAGGGGGCGGGAGCACAGATACGCAGTATTTT
-	TRBV4-1	TRBJ2-3	-	CASSQALRITDTQYF	TGCGCCAGCAGCCAAGCCCTTAGAATCACAGATACGCAGTATTTT
-	TRBV5-1	TRBJ2-1	TRBD1	CASSLYRGFDEQFF	TGCGCCAGCAGCTTGTACAGGGGATTCGATGAGCAGTTCTTC
once	TRBV6-5	TRBJ2-5	TRBD2	CASSSSGRETQYF	TGTGCCAGCAGTTCCAGCGGGAGGGAGACCCAGTACTTC
-	TRBV6-4	TRBJ2-1	-	CASSEGRAIGEQFF	TGTGCCAGCAGTGAGGGCAGGGCGATAGGGGAGCAGTTCTTC
-	TRBV29-1	TRBJ2-1	TRBD1	CSGNRGYISGEQFF	TGCAGCGGGAACAGGGGTTATATATCGGGTGAGCAGTTCTTC
-	TRBV7-8	TRBJ1-2	TRBD1	CASSPDRGNYGYTF	TGTGCCAGCAGCCCGGACAGGGGAAACTATGGCTACACCTTC
-	TRBV18	TRBJ1-2	-	CASSLTELNYGYTF	TGTGCCAGCTCCCTGACAGAGCTCAACTATGGCTACACCTTC
-	TRBV6-5	TRBJ1-1	-	CASSYGTGRGNTEAFF	TGTGCCAGCAGTTACGGAACAGGGAGGGGAAACACTGAAGCTTTCTTT
few	TRBV27	TRBJ2-7	TRBD1	CASSLDRVSYEQYF	TGTGCCAGCAGTCTGGACAGGGTTAGCTACGAGCAGTACTTC
once	TRBV6-5	TRBJ1-2	-	CASNRGWSSFGYTF	TGTGCCAGCAACCGCGGATGGTCTTCATTTGGCTACACCTTC
-	TRBV7-7	TRBJ2-1	TRBD2	CASSPGTSVEQFF	TGTGCTAGCAGCCCAGGGACTAGCGTAGAGCAGTTCTTC
-	TRBV18	TRBJ1-1	-	CASSPIRQGNTEAFF	TGTGCCAGCTCACCCATCCGGCAGGGGAACACTGAAGCTTTCTTT
-	TRBV27	TRBJ2-7	-	CASSRGGSYEQYF	TGTGCCAGCAGTAGGGGGGGGTCCTACGAGCAGTACTTC